The rows below give T cell receptor beta chains drawn from one sample of a study of human T cells and chemical hapten exposure. TCRdb reprocessed the RACE reads via MiXCR and lists one record per CDR3 protein. The sample lists approximately 95,000 distinct CDR3 sequences, roughly 10% occurring once. The sequences come from whole blood, collected in connection with sensitization to the hapten diphenylcyclopropenone (DPC). These receptors all come from a woman between 40 and 55 years old with alopecia areata. Some clones in this sample may be carry-over from other donors' samples. Both conserved end residues are part of each CDR3. Fields, in order: J gene, clone size, V gene, D gene, CDR3 protein, CDR3 DNA. D genes are given only for firm matches. The size of a clone is reported for some rows only, either as once, few or many, or as a class for expanded clones.

TRBJ2-1,few,TRBV9,TRBD2,CASSATSGGNYYNEQFF,TGTGCCAGCAGCGCGACTAGCGGGGGGAATTACTACAATGAGCAGTTCTTC
TRBJ1-2,many,TRBV12-3/TRBV12-4,.,CASSLGQLYGYTF,TGTGCCAGCAGTTTGGGGCAGCTCTATGGCTACACCTTC
TRBJ2-3,few,TRBV7-3,.,CASSPTRGDTQYF,TGTGCCAGCAGCCCAACGCGTGGGGATACGCAGTATTTT
TRBJ2-4,many,TRBV29-1,.,CSVEDHAGFQYF,TGCAGCGTTGAAGATCATGCGGGATTCCAGTACTTC
TRBJ2-3,many,TRBV7-2,TRBD1,CASSLDTGTGGRRTQYF,TGTGCCAGCAGCTTAGACACCGGGACAGGGGGTCGGAGGACGCAGTATTTT
TRBJ1-6,few,TRBV20-1,.,CSAPTAGAGSPLHF,TGCAGTGCCCCTACGGCGGGGGCCGGTTCACCCCTCCACTTT
TRBJ2-3,few,TRBV4-1,.,CASSQEERFDTQYF,TGCGCCAGCAGCCAAGAAGAGCGCTTTGATACGCAGTATTTT
TRBJ1-1,.,TRBV11-2,TRBD1,CASSWPGTGSSTFF,TGTGCCAGCAGCTGGCCCGGGACAGGGTCGTCGACTTTCTTT
TRBJ1-1,few,TRBV28,.,CASTTLREAFF,TGTGCCAGCACCACCTTAAGGGAAGCTTTCTTT
TRBJ2-1,.,TRBV28,TRBD2,CASSSIAGRSYNEQFF,TGTGCCAGCAGTTCAATAGCGGGACGGTCCTACAATGAGCAGTTCTTC
TRBJ1-3,.,TRBV6-5,.,CASSPSPGNTIYF,TGTGCCAGCAGCCCTAGTCCCGGAAACACCATATATTTT
TRBJ1-1,once,TRBV6-5,.,CASSYSISFPNTEAFF,TGTGCCAGCAGTTACTCGATAAGCTTTCCTAACACTGAAGCTTTCTTT
TRBJ1-2,few,TRBV6-1,.,CAHSLSVHGYTF,TGTGCCCATTCACTTTCCGTCCATGGCTACACCTTC
TRBJ2-3,.,TRBV7-2,.,CASSLQSGTHQDTQYF,TGTGCCAGCAGCTTGCAGTCCGGGACCCACCAGGATACGCAGTATTTT
TRBJ1-5,few,TRBV27,TRBD1,CASGTGGSNQPQHF,TGTGCCAGCGGGACAGGGGGCAGCAATCAGCCCCAGCATTTT
TRBJ2-1,few,TRBV6-1,.,CASSEVGGLSSYNEQFF,TGTGCCAGCAGTGAAGTGGGCGGGTTAAGCTCCTACAATGAGCAGTTCTTC
TRBJ2-3,few,TRBV4-3,.,CASSSGRADTQYF,TGCGCCAGCAGCTCCGGACGAGCAGATACGCAGTATTTT
TRBJ2-7,.,TRBV12-3/TRBV12-4,TRBD2,CASSNLAGASLEQYF,TGTGCCAGCAGTAATCTAGCGGGGGCCTCCCTCGAGCAGTACTTC
TRBJ1-5,.,TRBV6-5,.,CVSSYSRGNQPQHF,TGTGTCAGCAGTTACAGCAGGGGCAATCAGCCCCAGCATTTT
TRBJ2-7,few,TRBV20-1,TRBD1,CSARPGTGSYEQYF,TGCAGTGCGCGCCCCGGGACAGGGTCCTACGAGCAGTACTTC
TRBJ1-2,once,TRBV15,.,CATSQDMYGYTF,TGTGCCACCAGCCAAGACATGTACGGCTACACCTTC
TRBJ1-1,.,TRBV6-5,.,CASSGWTDGSEAFF,TGTGCCAGCAGTGGTTGGACAGATGGCAGCGAAGCTTTCTTT
TRBJ2-7,.,TRBV7-9,.,CASTVISEQYF,TGTGCCAGCACCGTAATTTCCGAGCAGTACTTC
TRBJ2-5,.,TRBV29-1,TRBD2,CSAGRRGQETQYF,TGCAGCGCCGGGAGGAGGGGCCAAGAGACCCAGTACTTC
TRBJ2-1,few,TRBV7-2,.,CASSFSDAEQFF,TGTGCCAGCAGCTTTTCGGATGCAGAGCAGTTCTTC
TRBJ1-2,.,TRBV28,.,CASSLTRANYGYTF,TGTGCCAGCAGTTTAACCAGAGCTAACTATGGCTACACCTTC
TRBJ2-3,many,TRBV28,.,CASARSGDTQYF,TGTGCCAGCGCCAGGAGTGGCGATACGCAGTATTTT
TRBJ1-1,many,TRBV6-6,.,CASSQRTMNTEAFF,TGTGCCAGCAGCCAACGGACGATGAACACTGAAGCTTTCTTT
TRBJ2-2,few,TRBV11-2,.,CASITVAGELFF,TGTGCCAGCATAACGGTCGCCGGGGAGCTGTTTTTT
TRBJ2-2,many,TRBV7-9,.,CASSQMNTGELFF,TGTGCCAGCAGCCAAATGAACACCGGGGAGCTGTTTTTT
TRBJ2-7,many,TRBV25-1,TRBD1,CASSGTGGYEQYF,TGTGCCAGCAGTGGCACAGGGGGATACGAGCAGTACTTC
TRBJ1-6,few,TRBV10-3,TRBD1,CAISENRGKGSPLHF,TGTGCCATCAGTGAGAACAGGGGTAAAGGGTCACCCCTCCACTTT
TRBJ2-7,many,TRBV7-2,TRBD1,CASSPRGQGGEQYF,TGTGCCAGCAGCCCCCGGGGACAGGGGGGCGAGCAGTACTTC
TRBJ1-5,many,TRBV19,.,CASKDGGPAFQPQHF,TGTGCCAGCAAGGACGGAGGACCAGCCTTTCAGCCCCAGCATTTT
TRBJ2-1,many,TRBV7-9,TRBD2,CASSPEGSGGVGEQFF,TGTGCCAGCAGCCCAGAGGGTAGCGGGGGGGTCGGTGAGCAGTTCTTC
TRBJ1-6,many,TRBV11-1,.,CASRATGSNSPLHF,TGTGCCAGCAGGGCCACGGGGTCCAATTCACCCCTCCACTTT
TRBJ2-3,few,TRBV7-2,.,CASSSISVTDTQYF,TGTGCCAGCAGCTCGATTTCTGTCACAGATACGCAGTATTTT
TRBJ2-7,many,TRBV7-8,.,CASSWQTGTQGYEQYF,TGTGCCAGCAGCTGGCAGACCGGGACCCAGGGCTACGAGCAGTACTTC
TRBJ2-7,many,TRBV27,.,CASSSTTESSYEQYF,TGTGCCAGCAGTTCGACGACGGAAAGCTCCTACGAGCAGTACTTC
TRBJ1-1,.,TRBV29-1,.,CSVGTLAQAFF,TGCAGCGTCGGGACCCTGGCACAAGCTTTCTTT
TRBJ2-7,few,TRBV6-2/TRBV6-3,TRBD1,CASSGSGTGPPYEQYF,TGTGCCAGCAGTGGATCCGGGACAGGTCCCCCCTACGAGCAGTACTTC
TRBJ1-3,.,TRBV6-5,.,CASSPSGNTIYF,TGTGCCAGCAGCCCCTCTGGAAACACCATATATTTT
TRBJ1-6,many,TRBV7-2,.,CASSYFQGDNSPLHF,TGTGCCAGCAGCTATTTCCAGGGAGATAATTCACCCCTCCACTTT
TRBJ1-3,.,TRBV6-5,.,CASSSLGGYSGNTIYF,TGTGCCAGCAGTTCACTCGGGGGATACTCTGGAAACACCATATATTTT
TRBJ2-7,many,TRBV7-9,TRBD1,CASSLGGQLTYEQYF,TGTGCCAGCAGCTTAGGGGGACAGTTGACCTACGAGCAGTACTTC
TRBJ1-1,many,TRBV6-2/TRBV6-3,TRBD1,CASSYSGQGGAFF,TGTGCCAGCAGTTACTCCGGACAGGGGGGAGCTTTCTTT
TRBJ2-1,many,TRBV7-9,.,CASSLATSFNEQFF,TGTGCCAGCAGCTTAGCGACTAGTTTCAATGAGCAGTTCTTC
TRBJ1-4,.,TRBV3-1,TRBD1,CASSPGTGGRKLFF,TGTGCCAGCAGTCCCGGGACAGGGGGCAGAAAACTGTTTTTT
TRBJ1-1,many,TRBV12-3/TRBV12-4,.,CASSLTGGGPNTEAFF,TGTGCCAGCAGTTTGACAGGCGGGGGGCCGAACACTGAAGCTTTCTTT
TRBJ2-7,.,TRBV30,.,CAWSQRAASYEQYF,TGTGCCTGGAGTCAGAGGGCCGCCTCCTACGAGCAGTACTTC
TRBJ1-2,many,TRBV6-4,.,CASSDSGVGGYTF,TGTGCCAGCAGTGACTCAGGGGTCGGAGGCTACACCTTC